This paragraph covers one T cell receptor (beta chain) sequence. Its antigen is currently unknown. These data originate in a study of beta chain features in type 1 diabetes. Study findings and constraints: In all four CD4+ subsets, TCRB CDR3 length was significantly, moderately reduced in type 1 diabetes. Still unanswered here is whether HLA type influences TCRB rearrangement.

The CDR3 is 16 residues long. CDR1 and CDR2 from the germline V gene are LGHNA and YSLEER. V gave up 0 bases and J gave up 4 bases; unmatched junction bases: 6. The authors reverse transcribed all of the isolated RNA, so sequencing captured expressed TCRB transcripts. Average reads for naive, central memory and regulatory T cell samples were some 3.9 million. The assay was immunoSEQ multiplex PCR, and TCRdb's table has in-frame clones only and misses some. This table has a few hundred thousand clones, around an eighth appearing once. The sequence came from a woman aged 18-29 years with type 1 diabetes. The genes are TRBV4-3 and TRBJ1-2; 9 nucleotides align to TRBD1. Sequencing was done on a sample of naive CD4+ T cells from blood. CDR3 residues: CASSQDGTGTIYGYTF. CDR3 sequence (DNA): TGCGCCAGCAGCCAAGACGGGACAGGGACGATCTATGGCTACACCTTC.